One sample yielded the 12 T cell receptor beta chains listed below, sequenced in a study of identical twins. In TCRdb, the 5' RACE reads were re-called with MiXCR into one record per CDR3 protein. The data show 200,000 to 250,000 distinct CDR3 sequences, 9.5% to 15% seen once. Another study also made use of these data, one on yellow fever vaccine responses in identical twins.

Material: memory (CD45RO+) T cells sorted from blood. The receptors originated from a woman between 18 and 29 years old in good health.

This clonotype was observed a handful of times. This chain uses TRBV20-1 with TRBJ2-7; TRBD2 agrees at 7 bases. V dropped 6 bases and J dropped 2; count of bases not matched to a gene: 10. CDR3 length: 14 residues. Looked up from germline, CDR1 is DFQATT and CDR2 is SNEGSKA (reference sequence). CDR3 in DNA: TGCAGTGCGGGTTCTAGCGGCAATACCTACGAGCAGTACTTC. Encoded protein: CSAGSSGNTYEQYF.

This clonotype has a count of ten or more. The genes are TRBV5-1 and TRBJ2-3; no definite D call. The CDR3 consists of 12 residues. CDR1 SGHRS and CDR2 YFSETQ come from the germline V gene. V shed 3 bases and J shed 6 bases, with 8 bases lying between them. CDR3 loop: CASSSALDTQYF. The CDR3 region has the DNA TGCGCCAGCAGCTCGGCCCTGGATACGCAGTATTTT.

This clonotype showed up many times. V is TRBV12-5 and J is TRBJ1-1; 8 bases are a match to TRBD1. The CDR3 totals 15 residues. After removal of 5 bases from V and 3 bases from J, the junction contained 8 bases not matched to a gene. CDR1 is LGHNT and CDR2 is FRNRAP in the germline V gene. This CDR3 reads CASGPDRGGDTEAFF. In DNA, the CDR3 is TGTGCTAGTGGTCCCGACAGGGGAGGGGACACTGAAGCTTTCTTT.

The chain couples TRBV9 to TRBJ2-1; 16 bases are shared with TRBD2. Germline V gene data show CDR1 as SGDLS and CDR2 as YYNGEE. This CDR3 region has 18 residues. J lost 4 bases, V lost 0 bases, and 4 bases had no gene match. CDR3 DNA sequence: TGTGCCAGCAGCGTAGACGGGACTAGCGGGGGGGGATACAATGAGCAGTTCTTC. Encoded protein: CASSVDGTSGGGYNEQFF.

This clonotype has a handful of counts. V is TRBV20-1 and J is TRBJ2-7; either TRBD1 or TRBD2 may fit D (5 bases each). From germline, CDR1 is DFQATT and CDR2 SNEGSKA (reference sequence). V lost 5 bases and J lost 0, with 17 bases in between. The CDR3 is 15 amino acids. CDR3 in DNA: TGCAGTGCTGCTGTACCGGGACGAAACTCCTACGAGCAGTACTTC. Amino acids: CSAAVPGRNSYEQYF.

The chain employs TRBV6-1 and TRBJ2-1; tentative D call: TRBD2 (6 bases). V lost 3 bases and J 6 bases, leaving 9 bases between the germline ends. This CDR3 has 13 residues. Germline V gene sequence: CDR1 MNHNS, CDR2 SASEGT. The CDR3 DNA follows: TGTGCCAGCAGTGAGTGGCGGGGCAATGAGCAGTTCTTC. As protein: CASSEWRGNEQFF.

This clonotype was seen more than once but under ten times. The chain recombines TRBV6-2 or TRBV6-3 with TRBJ2-1; 11 bases align to TRBD2. The CDR3 is 17 amino acids. Trimming at V came to 2 bases and at J to 2 bases, leaving 5 bases not matched to a gene. Germline CDR1 and CDR2: MNHEY and SVGEGT. CDR3 in DNA: TGTGCCAGCAGTTACCCTCTAGCGGGAGGAACCTACAATGAGCAGTTCTTC. The encoded protein is CASSYPLAGGTYNEQFF.

The chain uses TRBV12-3 or TRBV12-4 and TRBJ1-2; D not resolved. Trimming removed 3 bases at V and 6 bases at J, with 14 bases between. The CDR3 has 14 residues. CDR3 nucleotides: TGTGCCAGCAGTTTTCGATCGATCTTCGATGGCTACACCTTC. Amino acids: CASSFRSIFDGYTF.

This clonotype was counted many times. The J gene is TRBJ2-1, the V gene TRBV10-1; D is ambiguous. CDR3 size: 12 residues. V was pared by 2 bases and J by 7 bases, with 6 bases between. From germline, CDR1 is WNHNN and CDR2 SYGVQD (reference sequence). The CDR3 nucleotides read TGCGCCAGCAGTGAGCTCGGGAATGAGCAGTTCTTC. Translation gives CASSELGNEQFF.

The chain has TRBV7-8 and TRBJ2-7, with TRBD1 as a possible D gene (6 bases). The CDR3 extends over 13 amino acids. Germline V CDR1 and CDR2: SGHVS, FQNEAQ. With 6 bases removed from V and 7 bases from J, the gap between germline ends came to 16 bases. The CDR3 bases are TGTGCCAGCAGGTCACGTCAGGGGAAAGAGCAGTACTTC. It specifies CASRSRQGKEQYF.

This chain joins TRBV11-3 and TRBJ2-3; D gene ambiguous. The germline V gene encodes CDR1 SGHNT and CDR2 YENEEA. The CDR3 is made up of 17 amino acids. Trimming removed 2 bases at V and 0 bases at J, with 15 bases between. DNA for the CDR3: TGTGCCAGCAGCTTATCCTCGTGGGGTTCTAGCACAGATACGCAGTATTTT. It codes for CASSLSSWGSSTDTQYF.

As concerns this clonotype: A much larger clone lies one base from this, so it may be a read error. The gene calls are TRBV6-1 and TRBJ1-1; D uncertain. The ends were cut back, 4 bases at V and 1 base at J, with 4 bases in the middle. CDR3 length: 12 residues. CDR1 and CDR2 from the germline V gene are MNHNS and SASEGT. The CDR3 spells CASSARNTEAFF. CDR3 coding DNA: TGTGCCAGCAGTGCGAGGAACACTGAAGCTTTCTTT.